The clone carrying this T cell receptor beta chain showed up just once. Its antigen is as yet unknown. The isolated RNA, all of it, was reverse transcribed, so expressed TCRB transcripts were what got sequenced. Profiled with immunoSEQ multiplex PCR; TCRdb holds only in-frame clones, not every one. The repertoire has roughly 50,000 clones, around 45% of them found once; the top ten carry roughly 1.5%. This specimen comes from a study of beta chain features in type 1 diabetes. The V end lost 11 bases, the J end lost 1 base, and 11 bases lay between the germline ends. Germline V gene lookup returns CDR1 LNHNV and CDR2 YYDKDF (reference sequence). The CDR3 sequence is 13 residues long. Study observations and caveats: There was a moderate but significant shortening of TCRB CDR3s in all four CD4+ subsets of Type 1 diabetes patients.

This chain links TRBV15 with TRBJ2-2; weak D call: TRBD1 (5 bases). This clonotype was obtained from a man aged 25 to 45 with type 1 diabetes. Sequencing used Tregs from blood. The CDR3 DNA is TGTGCCGCTAAGCAGGGGAACACCGGGGAGCTGTTTTTT. It translates to CAAKQGNTGELFF.